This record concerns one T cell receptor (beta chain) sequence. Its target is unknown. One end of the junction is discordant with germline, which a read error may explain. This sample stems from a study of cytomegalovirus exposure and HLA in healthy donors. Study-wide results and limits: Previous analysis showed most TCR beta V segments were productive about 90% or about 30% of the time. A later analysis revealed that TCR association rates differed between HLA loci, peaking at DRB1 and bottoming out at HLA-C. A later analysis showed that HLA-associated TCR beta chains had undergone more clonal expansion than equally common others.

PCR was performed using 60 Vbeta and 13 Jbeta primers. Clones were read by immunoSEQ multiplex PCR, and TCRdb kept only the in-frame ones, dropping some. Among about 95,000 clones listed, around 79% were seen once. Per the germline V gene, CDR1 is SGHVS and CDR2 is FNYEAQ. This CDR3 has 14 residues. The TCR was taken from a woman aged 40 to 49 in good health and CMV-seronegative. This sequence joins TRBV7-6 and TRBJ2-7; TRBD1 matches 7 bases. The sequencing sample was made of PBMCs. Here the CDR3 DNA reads TGTGCCAGCAGCTCGACAGGGAACTCCCACGAGCAGTACTTC. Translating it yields CASSSTGNSHEQYF.